This T cell receptor beta chain comes out of a study of spatial heterogeneity in lung cancer. Overall study: The donor group consisted of around 66 patients who had untreated, early-stage non-small cell lung cancer. When available, follow-up PBMC samples taken a median of about 2 years after resection were sequenced. Among detected sequences, beta-chain ones consistently exceeded alpha-chain ones in number.

Every TCR cDNA molecule carried a tag that served as a unique molecular identifier. Each CDR3 protein gets one entry after TCRdb re-called the 5' RACE reads with MiXCR. The data show about 30,000 distinct CDR3 sequences, 4.5% to 7.5% seen once. Time point noted: blood at routine non-recurrence follow-up after resection. Unsorted whole RNA of tumor, nontumor lung or frozen PBMC was sequenced. The CDR3 is 13 amino acids. Per the germline V gene, CDR1 is MNHEY and CDR2 is SVGEGT. As for this clonotype: A read error may explain this, as a much larger clone is one base away.

The V gene is TRBV6-2 or TRBV6-3, the J gene TRBJ1-1; D is unresolved. Sample: PBMCs, taken at follow-up. This TCR derives from a male donor with early-stage non-small cell lung cancer. The CDR3 nucleotides are TGTGCCAGCAGTTACGACGTGGGCGCTGAACCTTTCTTT. This sequence encodes CASSYDVGAEPFF.